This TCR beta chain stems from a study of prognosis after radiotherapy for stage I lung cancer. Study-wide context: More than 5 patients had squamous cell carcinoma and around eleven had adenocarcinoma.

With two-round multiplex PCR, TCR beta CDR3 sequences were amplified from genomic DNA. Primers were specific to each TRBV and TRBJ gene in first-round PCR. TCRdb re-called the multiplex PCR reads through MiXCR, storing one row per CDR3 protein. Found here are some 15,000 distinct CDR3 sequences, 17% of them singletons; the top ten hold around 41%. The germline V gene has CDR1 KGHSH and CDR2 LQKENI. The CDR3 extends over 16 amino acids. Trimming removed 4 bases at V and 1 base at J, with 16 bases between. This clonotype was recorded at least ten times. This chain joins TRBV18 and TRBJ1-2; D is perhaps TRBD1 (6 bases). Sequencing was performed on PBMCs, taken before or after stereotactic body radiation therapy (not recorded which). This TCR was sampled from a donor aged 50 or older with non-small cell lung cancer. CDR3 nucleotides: TGTGCCAGCTCACTAGTCGGACAGCAACTTAACTATGGCTACACCTTC. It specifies CASSLVGQQLNYGYTF.